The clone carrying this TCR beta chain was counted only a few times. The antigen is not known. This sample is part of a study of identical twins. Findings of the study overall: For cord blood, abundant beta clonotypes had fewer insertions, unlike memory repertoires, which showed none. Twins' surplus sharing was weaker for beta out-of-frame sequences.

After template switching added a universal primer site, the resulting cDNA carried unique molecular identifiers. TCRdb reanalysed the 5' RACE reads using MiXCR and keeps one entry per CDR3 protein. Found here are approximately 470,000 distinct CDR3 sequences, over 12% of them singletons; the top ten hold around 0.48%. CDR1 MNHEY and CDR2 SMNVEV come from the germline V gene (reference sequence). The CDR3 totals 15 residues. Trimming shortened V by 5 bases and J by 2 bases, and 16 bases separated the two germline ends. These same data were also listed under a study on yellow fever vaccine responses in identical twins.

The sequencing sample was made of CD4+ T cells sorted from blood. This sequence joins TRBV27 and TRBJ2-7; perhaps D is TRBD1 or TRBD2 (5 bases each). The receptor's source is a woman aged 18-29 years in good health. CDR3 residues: CASSPPGTNPYEQYF. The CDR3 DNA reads TGTGCCAGCAGTCCACCCGGGACGAACCCCTACGAGCAGTACTTC.